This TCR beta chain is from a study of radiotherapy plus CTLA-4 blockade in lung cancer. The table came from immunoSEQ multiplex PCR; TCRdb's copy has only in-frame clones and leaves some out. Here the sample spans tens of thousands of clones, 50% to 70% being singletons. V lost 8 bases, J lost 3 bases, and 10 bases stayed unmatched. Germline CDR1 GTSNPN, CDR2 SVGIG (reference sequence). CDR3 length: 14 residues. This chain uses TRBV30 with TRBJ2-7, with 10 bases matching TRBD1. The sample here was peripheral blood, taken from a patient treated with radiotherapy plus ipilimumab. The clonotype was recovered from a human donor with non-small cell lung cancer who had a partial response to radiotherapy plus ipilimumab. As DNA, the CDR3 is TGTGCCGGGTCGGACAGGGGGTTCTTCTACGAGCAGTACTTC. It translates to CAGSDRGFFYEQYF.